A single sample gave rise to the 12 T cell receptor beta chains below, sequenced in a study of cytomegalovirus exposure and HLA in healthy donors. A multiplex PCR was run with 60 Vbeta primers and 13 Jbeta primers. The protocol was immunoSEQ multiplex PCR, while the TCRdb copy is restricted to in-frame clones and leaves out a portion. The profile covers about 160,000 clones, with just under 80% appearing a single time and approximately 1.2% taken by the ten largest. The specimen was PBMCs. Source of these receptors: a man aged 30-40 years in good health and CMV-seronegative.

This clone appeared once. This rearrangement joins TRBV28 to TRBJ1-2; D possibly corresponds to TRBD1 (5 bases). Per germline, CDR1 MDHEN and CDR2 SYDVKM. V dropped 2 bases and J dropped 8 bases, with 9 bases sitting between them. The CDR3 has 12 amino acids. The CDR3 bases are TGTGCCAGCAGTTTAAGTAGGGGCGGCTACACCTTC. Translation gives CASSLSRGGYTF.

The chain employs TRBV6-6 and TRBJ1-5, with a possible D match to TRBD1 (6 bases). The CDR3 totals 15 residues. CDR1 and CDR2 (germline): MNHNY, SVGAGI (reference sequence). V lost 5 bases to trimming and J lost 6 bases, with 17 bases between them. The CDR3 nucleotides read TGTGCCAGCAGTAAGACAGGACAAATCGGTCAGCCCCAGCATTTT. Translated, it gives CASSKTGQIGQPQHF.

The table lists this clone with a few counts. The chain is built from TRBV6-1 and TRBJ2-7, with 8 bases that match TRBD2. Germline V gene lookup returns CDR1 MNHNS and CDR2 SASEGT. The CDR3 is made up of 13 amino acids. Germline trimming cut 7 bases from V and 4 bases from J; bases unmatched to any gene: 6. The CDR3 protein is CASNRLAWYEQYF. The CDR3 DNA reads as TGTGCCAGCAACAGACTAGCGTGGTACGAGCAGTACTTC.

V gene TRBV9 combines with J gene TRBJ1-2; 9 bases align to TRBD1. V trimming: 2 bases; J trimming: 4 bases; junction bases outside the gene matches: 9. The germline CDR1 and CDR2 sequences are SGDLS and YYNGEE. The CDR3 is 16 amino acids. DNA for the CDR3: TGTGCCAGCAGCGTGCAGACAGGGGGTCTAGGCTATGGCTACACCTTC. Protein: CASSVQTGGLGYGYTF.

This chain joins TRBV6-5 and TRBJ2-7; 15 nucleotides agree with TRBD2. V lost 2 bases, J lost 3 bases, and 2 bases stayed unmatched. The germline V gene has CDR1 MNHEY and CDR2 SVGAGI. This CDR3 has 16 residues. CDR3 sequence (DNA): TGTGCCAGCAGTTACGGACTAGCGGGGGGGCACTACGAGCAGTACTTC. Translated: CASSYGLAGGHYEQYF.

The chain joins TRBV5-8 to TRBJ2-5; 10 bases fit TRBD1. Germline loops: CDR1 SGHTS, CDR2 YDEGEE. After removal of 4 bases from V and 4 bases from J, the junction contained 4 bases not matched to a gene. The CDR3 covers 14 residues. For the CDR3, the DNA is TGTGCCAGCAGCCCGGGACAGGGGATAGAGACCCAGTACTTC. Its protein product is CASSPGQGIETQYF.

The chain uses TRBV5-5 and TRBJ2-5; 8 nucleotides align to TRBD1. The CDR3 spans 16 residues. V lost 0 bases and J lost 2; bases outside the gene matches: 6. The germline V gene encodes CDR1 SGHKS and CDR2 YYEKEE (reference sequence). CDR3 DNA: TGTGCCAGCAGCTTGGGAGGACAGGGAACACAAGAGACCCAGTACTTC. Translating it yields CASSLGGQGTQETQYF.

The chain joins TRBV5-8 to TRBJ2-1; D gene unclear. The V gene lost 0 bases and the J gene lost 6 bases, with 10 bases spanning the gap. There are 14 residues in the CDR3. Germline values: CDR1 SGHTS, CDR2 YDEGEE. The CDR3 sequence is CASSLGGLSNEQFF. The CDR3 nucleotides are TGTGCCAGCAGCTTGGGTGGCCTCTCCAATGAGCAGTTCTTC.

The J gene is TRBJ2-5, the V gene TRBV6-4; TRBD2 matches at 11 bases. From germline, CDR1 is MRHNA and CDR2 SNTAGT. Trimming removed 4 bases from V and 4 bases from J; junction bases left unmatched: 2. This CDR3 has 14 amino acids. DNA for the CDR3: TGTGCCAGCAGTGCCGGGACTAGCGGAGAGACCCAGTACTTC. Residues: CASSAGTSGETQYF.

V usage is TRBV30 and J usage is TRBJ2-5; D possibly corresponds to TRBD1 (5 bases). Looked up from germline, CDR1 is GTSNPN and CDR2 is SVGIG (reference sequence). This CDR3 spans 12 amino acids. V lost 2 bases and J lost 7, with 11 bases in between. Here the CDR3 reads CAWSPREVTQYF. CDR3 sequence (DNA): TGTGCCTGGAGTCCCAGGGAAGTGACCCAGTACTTC.

The chain couples TRBV7-8 to TRBJ2-7, with TRBD1 matching 7 bases. Germline CDR1 is SGHVS and CDR2 is FQNEAQ. CDR3 length: 15 amino acids. With 1 base clipped from V and 1 base from J, the junction kept 4 bases outside the gene matches. The CDR3 loop reads CASSLVETGSYEQYF. The CDR3 DNA reads as TGTGCCAGCAGCTTAGTTGAGACAGGGTCCTACGAGCAGTACTTC.

This chain joins TRBV7-9 and TRBJ1-1; D is perhaps TRBD1 (6 bases). CDR1 is SEHNR, CDR2 FQNEAQ, per germline (reference sequence). Trimming stripped 5 bases from V and 2 bases from J, with 9 bases between. The CDR3 loop spans 13 amino acids. The CDR3 coding sequence is TGTGCCAGCAGCCCGGACAGCAACACTGAAGCTTTCTTT. The encoded protein is CASSPDSNTEAFF.